Below are 11 T cell receptor beta chains sequenced from a single sample in a study of blood T cells in healthy people across ages. The authors ran a second PCR of roughly 6 to 11 cycles using a sample-barcoded 5' primer and a J-beta primer mix. One entry per CDR3 protein results from TCRdb running MiXCR on the 5' RACE reads. The sample has some 1.5 million distinct CDR3 sequences; 28% are singletons. Sequenced: blood. These receptors all come from a woman under 40 in good health.

The chain employs TRBV7-2 and TRBJ1-3; perhaps TRBD1 as D (6 bases). Trimming took off 4 bases at V and 0 bases at J, with 19 bases between the two ends. From germline, CDR1 is SGHTA and CDR2 FQGNSA. This CDR3 comprises 18 residues. This CDR3 reads CASSSPAGQGHSGNTIYF. The CDR3 nucleotides read TGTGCCAGCAGCTCCCCGGCCGGGCAGGGGCACTCTGGAAACACCATATATTTT.

The gene calls are TRBV28 and TRBJ1-1; 10 nucleotides match TRBD1. Germline trimming cut 5 bases from V and 3 bases from J; bases unmatched to any gene: 9. In germline, CDR1 is MDHEN, CDR2 SYDVKM. The CDR3 spans 16 residues. CDR3 nucleotides: TGTGCCAGCAGTCCACCCGACGGGACAGGGGACACTGAAGCTTTCTTT. Protein sequence: CASSPPDGTGDTEAFF.

In its sample, this clonotype was seen a few times. The chain has TRBV5-1 and TRBJ2-1; 7 nucleotides line up with TRBD2. This CDR3 contains 14 residues. V lost 2 bases and J lost 5; bases outside the gene matches: 4. The germline V gene has CDR1 SGHRS and CDR2 YFSETQ. CDR3: CASSFTGGDNEQFF. For the CDR3, the DNA is TGCGCCAGCAGCTTCACGGGGGGAGACAATGAGCAGTTCTTC.

The chain employs TRBV10-3 and TRBJ2-5, with 7 bases that match TRBD1. Germline loops: CDR1 ENHRY, CDR2 SYGVKD. The CDR3 length is 15 residues. V was pared by 0 bases and J by 0 bases, with 1 base of the junction left unmatched. The CDR3 coding sequence is TGTGCCATCAGTGAGTCCCAGGGGGACCAAGAGACCCAGTACTTC. Amino acid sequence: CAISESQGDQETQYF.

The chain is built from TRBV12-3 or TRBV12-4 and TRBJ2-2; the match to TRBD1 covers 7 bases. CDR3 length: 15 amino acids. J was trimmed by 4 bases and V by 2 bases; bases with no gene match: 4. The CDR3 DNA follows: TGTGCCAGCAGTTTACCCAGGGGGAGCACCGGGGAGCTGTTTTTT. This gives the protein CASSLPRGSTGELFF.

The chain recombines TRBV7-8 with TRBJ1-5; 8 bases agree with TRBD1. CDR1 is SGHVS, CDR2 FQNEAQ, per germline. V lost 4 bases to trimming and J lost 7 bases; unmatched junction nucleotides: 9. The CDR3 extends over 15 amino acids. CDR3 sequence (DNA): TGTGCCAGCAGCTCGCGAGACAGGGGAGGACAGCCCCAGCATTTT. As protein: CASSSRDRGGQPQHF.

This clonotype came up many times. The chain recombines TRBV6-5 with TRBJ2-7; 9 bases align to TRBD1. The germline V gene encodes CDR1 MNHEY and CDR2 SVGAGI. CDR3 size: 16 residues. V shed 9 bases and J 2 bases; nucleotides not matched to a gene: 14. DNA of the CDR3: TGTGCCAGTTGCCGGGGCGGGACAGGGACCACCTACGAGCAGTACTTC. Protein: CASCRGGTGTTYEQYF.

A remark on this clonotype: It may be a read error: a sequence one base away is much more abundant. V and J are TRBV6-2 or TRBV6-3 and TRBJ2-7; possible D gene TRBD2, 6 bases. The V end was cut by 3 bases, the J end by 2 bases, with 17 bases between. Germline V gene sequence: CDR1 MNHEY, CDR2 SVGEGT. The CDR3 extends over 16 amino acids. CDR3 DNA: TGTGCCAGCAGTTATGGATGGCGGGGCAGAACCTACGAGCAGTACTTC. Translation: CASSYGWRGRTYEQYF.

J is TRBJ2-1 and V is TRBV19; D uncertain. Germline V gene data show CDR1 as LNHDA and CDR2 as SQIVND (reference sequence). The CDR3 is made up of 13 amino acids. V dropped 2 bases and J dropped 7 bases, with 9 bases sitting between them. The CDR3 nucleotides read TGTGCCAGTAGTATATGGGGTTCTAATGAGCAGTTCTTC. It is translated as CASSIWGSNEQFF.

This clonotype has just a few counts. V gene TRBV6-5 combines with J gene TRBJ2-4; perhaps TRBD2 as D (6 bases). The assigned J gene may be wrong: the sequence end matches TRBJ2-7 better. Germline V gives CDR1 MNHEY, CDR2 SVGAGI. This CDR3 is built from 13 residues. The CDR3 DNA follows: TGTGCCAGCATAGCGGACACCTACAGCGAGCAGTACTTC. It is translated as CASIADTYSEQYF.

This clonotype was seen a few times. The chain has TRBV6-4 and TRBJ2-3; 10 bases line up with TRBD2. V trimming: 8 bases; J trimming: 0 bases; junction bases outside the gene matches: 2. This CDR3 has 14 amino acids. Germline CDR1 reads MRHNA; CDR2 reads SNTAGT. The CDR3 is CASLSGRSTDTQYF. The DNA of the CDR3 is TGTGCCAGCCTTAGCGGGAGGAGCACAGATACGCAGTATTTT.